The 9 T cell receptor beta chains below come from one sample, sequenced in a study of CD8 T cells in ankylosing spondylitis. Study-level points and caveats: Blood from ankylosing spondylitis patients appeared to carry a characteristic roughly 8-variant TCR beta motif.

TCRdb independently ran MiXCR on the 5' RACE reads; one entry per CDR3 protein. The sample consists of about 450,000 distinct CDR3 sequences, 20% to 30% of them appearing once. These TCRs are of unknown antigen specificity. Sequencing used blood, either unsorted or a sorted T cell fraction (not recorded which). The receptors stem from a male donor with ankylosing spondylitis.

The table lists this clonotype with a few counts. This sequence joins TRBV5-1 and TRBJ2-7; possible D gene TRBD2, 6 bases. The CDR3 length is 13 residues. The V end lost 4 bases, the J end lost 5 bases, and 13 bases lay between the germline ends. The germline V gene encodes CDR1 SGHRS and CDR2 YFSETQ. The CDR3 here is CASSHQGGDEQYF. The CDR3 bases are TGCGCCAGCAGCCACCAAGGCGGGGACGAGCAGTACTTC.

The chain employs TRBV30 and TRBJ1-5; D is uncertain. The CDR3 runs 12 residues. Trimming left V 5 bases short and J 8 bases short, with 13 bases between. The germline V gene has CDR1 GTSNPN and CDR2 SVGIG (reference sequence). The CDR3 DNA reads as TGTGCCTGGCAGGATGTCGGGAAGCCCCAGCATTTT. Protein product: CAWQDVGKPQHF.

The V and J genes are TRBV12-3 or TRBV12-4 and TRBJ2-2, with 8 positions matching TRBD2. The CDR3 is made up of 15 amino acids. Trimming cost V 6 bases and J 8 bases; bases outside gene matches: 11. CDR3 in amino acids: CASRPTGRARGELFF. The CDR3 DNA is TGTGCCAGCAGACCCACCGGGAGGGCCAGAGGGGAGCTGTTTTTT.

This chain uses TRBV20-1 with TRBJ1-5; TRBD1 matches at 7 bases. Looked up from germline, CDR1 is DFQATT and CDR2 is SNEGSKA (reference sequence). The CDR3 length is 16 residues. Trimming removed 1 base from V and 5 bases from J; junction bases left unmatched: 11. CDR3 residues: CSARVDRAAWDQPQHF. As DNA, the CDR3 is TGCAGTGCTAGAGTCGACAGGGCCGCCTGGGATCAGCCCCAGCATTTT.

The V gene is TRBV5-1, the J gene TRBJ2-7, with a weak D call TRBD2 (7 bases). The V gene's germline CDR1 is SGHRS and CDR2 YFSETQ. V lost 2 bases, J lost 0 bases, and 21 bases lay in between. This CDR3 contains 18 residues. CDR3 coding DNA: TGCGCCAGCAGCTTCAGGGGAGGCGCGGGAGCGAGCTCCTACGAGCAGTACTTC. Residues: CASSFRGGAGASSYEQYF. The variable domain in full, completed from reference TRBV5-1 and TRBJ2-7, reads KAGVTQTPRYLIKTRGQQVTLSCSPISGHRSVSWYQQTPGQGLQFLFEYFSETQRNKGNFPGRFSGRQFSNSRSEMNVSTLELGDSALYLCASSFRGGAGASSYEQYFGPGTRLTVT.

The V and J genes are TRBV5-5 and TRBJ2-6; D perhaps matches TRBD1 (6 bases). The V end lost 2 bases, the J end lost 2 bases, and 8 bases lay between the germline ends. The length of the CDR3 is 15 residues. CDR1 and CDR2 from the germline V gene are SGHKS and YYEKEE (reference sequence). The CDR3 spells CASSLQGAGANVLTF. CDR3 DNA: TGTGCCAGCAGCTTACAGGGAGCTGGGGCCAACGTCCTGACTTTC.

This sequence joins TRBV20-1 and TRBJ2-1; 13 bases are shared with TRBD2. CDR3 length: 14 amino acids. The V and J ends lost 6 bases and 9 bases, in that order; junction bases with no gene match: 8. The germline V gene has CDR1 DFQATT and CDR2 SNEGSKA (reference sequence). This chain's CDR3 is CSAVDGTSGIEQFF. CDR3 coding DNA: TGCAGTGCCGTAGACGGGACTAGCGGGATTGAGCAGTTCTTC.

In this sample, this clonotype turned up a few times. V gene TRBV6-1 combines with J gene TRBJ2-5; 11 nucleotides align to TRBD1. J was trimmed by 4 bases and V by 3 bases; bases with no gene match: 10. Germline CDR1 reads MNHNS; CDR2 reads SASEGT. The CDR3 has 17 residues. CDR3 nucleotide sequence: TGTGCCAGCAGTGACCCTCCTGGACAGGGGGCAGTAGAGACCCAGTACTTC. Protein: CASSDPPGQGAVETQYF.

This clonotype was observed many times. This chain uses TRBV12-3 or TRBV12-4 with TRBJ2-2; a possible D gene is TRBD1 (6 bases). The CDR3 runs to 15 residues. V lost 5 bases to trimming and J lost 5 bases, with 15 bases between them. CDR3 region: CASSTVNRGTGELFF. Written as DNA, the CDR3 is TGTGCCAGCAGTACCGTTAATAGGGGGACCGGGGAGCTGTTTTTT.